This T cell receptor (beta chain) comes out of a study of cytomegalovirus exposure and HLA in healthy donors listed by TCRdb under 2017. Regarding the study in general: According to an earlier analysis of a few hundred of the donors, about 179 million T cells yielded some 110 million unique TCR beta sequences and approximately 300 Gb of sequence data. About 320 gigabases of sequencing data and 70 million to 100 million unique TCR sequences were included in an early release covering around 650 HLA-typed donors. Of the 300 to 450 genotyped donors, 80% to 90% were placed in the genetic ancestry cluster associated with self-reported Caucasian donors. The study aimed to test whether cataloging public T cell receptors could reveal signatures of past pathogen exposure. The T cell repertoires of 670 or so subjects were profiled by immunosequencing and related to cytomegalovirus serostatus. Along with the approximately 700-subject first cohort, a separate validation cohort of 120 different subjects was used. The study combined high-throughput TCR immunosequencing, statistical association of individual TCRs with disease status, and machine learning to predict cytomegalovirus infection status. In a later analysis, previously published TCR beta repertoires from 550 to 750 donors were re-analyzed and high-resolution HLA genotyping was added so that TCR occurrence patterns could be studied. Rather than using new phenotypic data, the later analysis identified candidate immune exposures from TCR beta sequences and from how often those sequences occurred across donors. To decide whether each TCR beta V gene segment behaved as functional or pseudogenic, an earlier analysis of some 600 of the donors relied on high-throughput TCR beta sequencing. Donor age, sex, ethnicity and CMV serostatus were compiled alongside the repertoire data. In a later genetic analysis, genome-wide SNP genotypes for about three fifths of the roughly 670 donors were used, and that subset was treated as a discovery cohort. All discovery cohort repertoires had been generated using a single sequencing platform. HLA typing included class I and class II loci at four-digit resolution. The number of typed donors differed by locus: about 629-640 for A, B, C, DRB1 and DQB1; about 520 for DQA1; 600 to 610 for DPA1; and around 470 for DPB1. Five DR-DQ haplotypes were treated as single units for association and clustering because of strong linkage in the cohort. Among about 400 genotyped donors of the cohort, an average of roughly 230,000 unique TCR beta nucleotide sequences was sequenced per donor, of which about 18% were non-productive.

The cohort comprised 710 or so healthy bone marrow donors. At the time of sampling, every cohort member was nominally healthy, though immune exposures that went unrecorded were likely present. The donor was CMV seronegative and was included in the group of 352 seronegative cohort members. Each donor provided a peripheral blood sample, and peripheral blood mononuclear cells were used for TCR beta sequencing. The Qiagen DNeasy Blood Extraction Kit was used to extract genomic DNA from the blood cell samples. The CDR3, from cysteine to phenylalanine, totals 14 residues. Here the CDR3 DNA is all that survives: 42 bases in frame from base 1. From the germline V gene (reference sequence), CDR1 is SEHNR and CDR2 is FQNEAQ. V loses 2 bases, J loses 1 base, and the germline ends lie 8 bases apart. Libraries were prepared through the immunoSEQ multiplex PCR assay. The multiplex PCR relied on a mix of 60 forward primers for TCR Vbeta segments and 13 reverse primers for TCR Jbeta segments. A multiplex PCR assay on genomic DNA amplified the CDR3 region of rearranged TCR beta genes. The Illumina HiSeq System was used to sequence the amplified TCR beta libraries as 87-base-pair reads. For the original study's pipeline: A later analysis tallied about 77 million unique TCR beta chains across the 666 repertoires, and around 9.9 million of those chains were shared by two or more donors. Raw reads were error-corrected and collapsed into unique sequences with a nearest-neighbor algorithm that merged closely related sequences to remove PCR and sequencing errors. V, D and J gene segments were assigned by aligning CDR3 sequences to IMGT reference sequences. For a sequence to be retained, a match of at least six nucleotides was required to both a V gene segment and a J gene segment. A rearrangement was called productive if the CDR3 had no stop codons and remained in frame with V and J, and every other rearrangement was called non-productive. Following IMGT convention, CDR3 was defined as the stretch from the second conserved V-encoded cysteine to the conserved J-encoded phenylalanine. Sequences without an unambiguous match to a single V gene segment were excluded from the earlier analysis of over 500 of the donors. An earlier analysis of 500 to 600 of the donors classified V segments as functional when productive rearrangements were above 56.7% and as segregating when the standard deviation between donors was above 5%. A statistical classification framework was built to diagnose cytomegalovirus status from the catalog of TCR beta chain sequences. In a later analysis, TCR nucleotide sequences were compared against IMGT/GENE-DB human TR gene sequences so that V and J genes could be assigned. A later analysis assigned CDR3 sequences and most-parsimonious VDJ recombination scenarios with the TCRdist pipeline. In a later analysis, each TCR beta chain was defined by its CDR3 amino acid sequence together with its V-gene family, and reads lacking a unique V-gene family were excluded. A later analysis removed nearly 600 highly shared, low-generation-probability nucleotide sequences to deal with suspected cross-contamination and a sequencing artifact. In a later analysis, a clonal expansion index for each public chain was calculated from normalized within-repertoire ranks of inferred template counts. In a later analysis, generation probabilities were computed with a VDJ recombination model fitted to out-of-frame rearrangements, and the resulting probabilities were checked against IGoR. Hypergeometric tests were used in a later analysis to score TCR-TCR, TCR-HLA and TCR-CMV co-occurrence, with a repertoire-size bias correction applied to the TCR pairs. In a later analysis, false discovery rates were estimated by permuting HLA or CMV assignments 20 times. In a later analysis, co-occurring TCRs were grouped using DBSCAN, and TCRdist sequence similarity was added for clustering within HLA-allele-positive subsets. Co-occurrence clustering excluded repertoires with fewer than 30,000 or more than 120,000 public chains, plus five with anomalous nucleotide sharing. TCRdb's version of the immuneACCESS table is confined to in-frame rearrangements and falls short of the full clone set. An unresolved V gene accounts for under half of the shortfall where checked; the remainder is of unknown origin. From that table come the V and J calls and clone size; the DNA was used to work out D and trimming. The sample's clone listing holds more than 95,000 clones. The biggest ten clones account for about 2% of the sample.

Here is what the overall study found, with its caveats: A further reported finding was that TCR beta sequences accurately predicted the HLA-A and HLA-B alleles for most subjects in the first cohort. The study listed 164 TCR beta chains as associated with cytomegalovirus. A later analysis found that HLA-associated TCR beta chains were more clonally expanded and had lower generation probabilities than equally common non-associated chains. The classifier was reported to diagnose cytomegalovirus status with high specificity and sensitivity in both the original cohort and the validation cohort. The cohort was sequenced for TCR beta chains only, and without alpha or paired-chain data the features that could be detected were limited. Specific HLA alleles were associated with 16,951 TCR beta sequences at a false discovery rate of 0.05 in a later analysis. V-gene and J-gene trimming of TCR beta chains was associated with a missense DCLRE1C variant in a later genetic analysis, and the association was replicated in an independent cohort. Immune exposure information for the cohort was limited to CMV serostatus. An earlier analysis of 587 of the donors showed that most TCR beta V segments appeared in productive rearrangements either about 87% or about 30% of the time, which broadly matched IMGT annotations. The earlier analysis of approximately 540 of the donors excluded some 15 rarely observed V segments, including chromosome 9 orphons, because counts were too low. Assigning TCR associations to individual alleles was difficult when HLA alleles, especially DR and DQ, strongly co-occurred. A later analysis found that TCR association rates varied across HLA loci, with DRB1 alleles showing the most associated TCRs and HLA-C alleles the fewest. In vitro tests confirmed that a few of the cytomegalovirus-associated TCR beta chains recognize cytomegalovirus antigens. It was suggested by the authors that the approach could potentially be generalized to other disease states and immunological phenotypes. Most TCR sequences were observed very rarely across donors, whereas some public TCRs were present in many individuals. In a later analysis, most CMV-associated TCR beta chains were found to appear HLA-restricted, with HLA associations seemingly driven largely by CMV exposure. A later genetic analysis reported fewer N-insertions in productive TCRs among donors in an Asian-associated ancestry cluster than the approximately 700-donor mean. Some IMGT-functional V segments, including TRBV6-2 and TRBV6-3, could not be distinguished by the 87-base-pair reads and were therefore excluded. Linkage disequilibrium might explain the correlated functional status among segregating V segments, but an unknown experimental factor could not be ruled out. Because HLA typing was unavailable for some donors at each locus, only the typed subset was used in association tests. The presence/absence analyses assumed that sequencing depth was roughly uniform across donors, and that assumption may not be true. In a later analysis, several top co-occurrence clusters were reported to appear linked to parvovirus B19, influenza, CMV and Epstein-Barr virus. A cluster of highly shared sequence variants was judged likely to represent a technical artifact of the sequencing pipeline.

About this clone: No antigen is known for it.

The sequence came from a middle-aged man in good health and CMV-seronegative. The chain uses TRBV7-9 and TRBJ1-2; the D gene is perhaps TRBD1, from 5 matching bases. The sequencing sample was made of PBMCs. The CDR3 protein is CASSLPGLNYGYTF. The DNA sequence is as follows: TGTGCCAGCAGCTTACCAGGGCTTAACTATGGCTACACCTTC. Here the CDR3 is joined to the reference TRBV7-9 and TRBJ1-2 genes, and the full variable domain is: DTGVSQNPRHKITKRGQNVTFRCDPISEHNRLYWYRQTLGQGPEFLTYFQNEAQLEKSRLLSDRFSAERPKGSFSTLEIQRTEQGDSAMYLCASSLPGLNYGYTFGSGTRLTVV.